A single sample gave rise to the 25 T cell receptor beta chains below, sequenced in a study of blood T cell repertoires in COVID-19. Using immunoSEQ multiplex PCR, the repertoire was profiled, and TCRdb retains in-frame clones only, with some absent. Counted here are 240,000 or so clones, more than 75% occurring once; the ten biggest clones make up 0.99%. Material: peripheral blood. The source of these receptors is a woman aged 40 to 50 who had recovered from COVID-19.

The table lists this clone with a few counts. The chain couples TRBV5-1 to TRBJ1-5; D possibly corresponds to TRBD1 (5 bases). The CDR3 is 15 residues long. V dropped 5 bases and J dropped 0 bases, with 12 bases sitting between them. The V gene's germline CDR1 is SGHRS and CDR2 YFSETQ. CDR3 nucleotides: TGCGCCAGCAGGTGGGGCCCATATAGCAATCAGCCCCAGCATTTT. Its translation: CASRWGPYSNQPQHF.

This sequence joins TRBV19 and TRBJ2-7; the match to TRBD1 covers 7 bases. The CDR3 is made up of 14 amino acids. The J segment lost 2 bases and the V segment lost 6 bases, leaving 7 bases of the junction unmatched. CDR1 and CDR2 from the germline V gene are LNHDA and SQIVND (reference sequence). The CDR3, as DNA: TGTGCCAGTAGGAAGACAGGGTCGACCTACGAGCAGTACTTC. Amino acids: CASRKTGSTYEQYF.

Concerning this clone itself: This sample also contains other DNA sequences that code for the same CDR3. V is TRBV24-1 and J is TRBJ1-5; a possible D gene is TRBD1 (5 bases). Trimming removed 4 bases from V and 7 bases from J, with 10 bases in between. This CDR3 contains 13 residues. CDR1 is KGHDR and CDR2 is SFDVKD in the germline V gene. The CDR3 loop is CATSDPRGQPQHF. CDR3 nucleotides: TGTGCCACCAGTGACCCACGGGGGCAGCCCCAGCATTTT.

This clone appeared once. This CDR3 is CASSPQGLAPDEQFF. CDR3 coding DNA: TGTGCCAGCAGCCCCCAGGGACTAGCTCCGGATGAGCAGTTCTTC. The V and J genes are TRBV11-3 and TRBJ2-1; TRBD2 agrees at 9 bases. The length of the CDR3 is 15 residues. CDR1 SGHNT and CDR2 YENEEA come from the germline V gene. The J segment lost 8 bases and the V segment lost 5 bases, leaving 10 bases of the junction unmatched.

V and J are TRBV5-8 and TRBJ2-3; D is possibly TRBD2 (6 bases). The ends were cut back, 4 bases at V and 6 bases at J, with 18 bases in the middle. In germline, CDR1 is SGHTS, CDR2 YDEGEE. There are 15 residues in the CDR3. CDR3 coding DNA: TGTGCCAGCAGCCCTCAAACTAGCCTGAGGGATACGCAGTATTTT. Its translation is CASSPQTSLRDTQYF.

The chain carries TRBV11-3 and TRBJ1-1; D not resolved. Germline V lookup: CDR1 SGHNT, CDR2 YENEEA. CDR3 length: 14 residues. The V end lost 5 bases, the J end lost 1 base, and 11 bases lay between the germline ends. Here the CDR3 reads CASSTRRGNTEAFF. Written as DNA, the CDR3 is TGTGCCAGCAGCACCCGGCGGGGGAACACTGAAGCTTTCTTT.

The chain joins TRBV18 to TRBJ1-4; perhaps TRBD1 as D (6 bases). V lost 3 bases and J 3 bases, leaving 8 bases between the germline ends. From germline, CDR1 is KGHSH and CDR2 LQKENI. The CDR3 has 14 residues. The CDR3 bases are TGTGCCAGCTCACCGGACAGTCCTAATGAAAAACTGTTTTTT. Translating it yields CASSPDSPNEKLFF.

This sequence joins TRBV7-9 and TRBJ2-7; the match to TRBD1 covers 8 bases. CDR1 is SEHNR, CDR2 FQNEAQ, per germline (reference sequence). The length of the CDR3 is 14 residues. The V segment lost 3 bases and the J segment 5 bases; nucleotides outside the gene matches: 6. CDR3 residues: CASSFWGQVNEQYF. CDR3 nucleotide sequence: TGTGCCAGCAGCTTCTGGGGACAGGTCAACGAGCAGTACTTC.

The chain carries TRBV5-5 and TRBJ2-7, with 7 bases matching TRBD2. V was pared by 3 bases and J by 6 bases, with 6 bases of the junction left unmatched. This CDR3 region has 13 residues. Germline loops: CDR1 SGHKS, CDR2 YYEKEE (reference sequence). CDR3 in amino acids: CASSWGREGEQYV. The DNA of the CDR3 is TGTGCCAGCAGCTGGGGCAGGGAGGGCGAGCAGTACGTC.

The chain combines TRBV5-6 with TRBJ2-7; tentatively, D is TRBD2 (6 bases). Germline lookup yields CDR1 SGHDT and CDR2 YYEEEE. Trimming removed 0 bases at V and 4 bases at J, with 17 bases between. This CDR3 has 16 amino acids. CDR3 in amino acids: CASSLAGVVLSYEQYF. The DNA for the CDR3 is TGTGCCAGCAGCTTGGCGGGGGTAGTCTTGAGTTACGAGCAGTACTTC.

The J gene is TRBJ2-4, the V gene TRBV7-8, with 13 positions matching TRBD2. Germline values: CDR1 SGHVS, CDR2 FQNEAQ. This CDR3 is built from 18 residues. J was trimmed by 2 bases and V by 1 base; bases with no gene match: 5. This chain's CDR3 is CASSLGTSGSLTKNIQYF. The DNA of the CDR3 is TGTGCCAGCAGCTTAGGGACTAGCGGGAGCTTGACCAAAAACATTCAGTACTTC.

The rearrangement uses TRBV6-6 and TRBJ2-1, with a tentative D call TRBD2 (6 bases). Germline CDR1 and CDR2: MNHNY and SVGAGI (reference sequence). CDR3 length equals 14 residues. Trimming took off 6 bases at V and 7 bases at J, with 16 bases between the two ends. The CDR3 DNA is TGTGCCAGCAGCCCAGGAGGGCCCGGGAATGAGCAGTTCTTC. Residues: CASSPGGPGNEQFF.

This clone came up a few times. The gene calls are TRBV19 and TRBJ1-5; D possibly corresponds to TRBD1 (6 bases). The CDR3 extends over 13 amino acids. Germline CDR1 and CDR2: LNHDA and SQIVND (reference sequence). V lost 6 bases to trimming and J lost 7 bases, with 13 bases between them. DNA of the CDR3: TGTGCCAGTAGGGGAGGGGGGAGGCAGCCCCAGCATTTT. It yields the protein CASRGGGRQPQHF.

Here the CDR3 DNA reads TGTGCCAGCAGCCCCCCCCGGGGGTTGGGAAATCAGCCCCAGCATTTT. Translating gives CASSPPRGLGNQPQHF. The V call is TRBV7-2, the J call TRBJ1-5; D perhaps matches TRBD1 (5 bases). V was pared by 5 bases and J by 4 bases, with 18 bases between. The V gene's germline CDR1 is SGHTA and CDR2 FQGNSA. The CDR3 has 16 residues.

This clone was seen a few times. The gene calls are TRBV7-2 and TRBJ2-7; D gene ambiguous. This CDR3 contains 14 residues. The germline gives CDR1 SGHTA, CDR2 FQGNSA. Trimming removed 3 bases from V and 2 bases from J, with 11 bases in between. CDR3 protein: CASSFSSPPYEQYF. As DNA, the CDR3 is TGTGCCAGCAGCTTTTCGTCCCCCCCCTACGAGCAGTACTTC.

This chain uses TRBV4-3 with TRBJ1-5, with D possibly being TRBD1 (5 bases). Trimming removed 4 bases from V and 0 bases from J, with 13 bases in between. Per germline, CDR1 LGHNA and CDR2 YSLEER. There are 16 residues in the CDR3. The CDR3 protein is CASSPRGDHSNQPQHF. The CDR3 DNA is TGCGCCAGCAGCCCCCGGGGGGACCATAGCAATCAGCCCCAGCATTTT.

This clone was seen a handful of times. The chain has TRBV3-1 (or the pseudogene TRBV3-2) and TRBJ1-2; D is perhaps TRBD1 (6 bases). The CDR3 runs to 13 residues. CDR1 and CDR2 (germline): LGHDT, YNNKEL (reference sequence). V shed 4 bases and J shed 7 bases, with 13 bases lying between them. The CDR3 DNA reads as TGTGCCAGCAGCCCTGGGGGGGCCGGTGGCTACACCTTC. It encodes CASSPGGAGGYTF.

V gene TRBV3-1 (or the pseudogene TRBV3-2) combines with J gene TRBJ1-2; no definite D call. The germline gives CDR1 LGHDT, CDR2 YNNKEL (reference sequence). The CDR3 contains 13 residues. V lost 4 bases and J 6 bases, leaving 12 bases between the germline ends. The DNA of the CDR3 is TGTGCCAGCAGCCGGGAGCCAGACCATGGCTACACCTTC. Its translation is CASSREPDHGYTF.

The chain employs TRBV6-5 and TRBJ2-5; 13 bases map to TRBD2. This CDR3 spans 14 amino acids. V lost 6 bases and J lost 9; bases outside the gene matches: 7. Germline V gives CDR1 MNHEY, CDR2 SVGAGI. CDR3 DNA: TGTGCCAGCAGACCCGGACTAGCGGGAGTTCCCCAGTACTTC. This codes for CASRPGLAGVPQYF.

This chain joins TRBV29-1 and TRBJ1-2, with D maybe TRBD1 (5 bases). The CDR3 extends over 13 amino acids. The germline V gene has CDR1 SQVTM and CDR2 ANQGSEA. V was shortened by 2 bases and J by 4 bases, with 11 bases between the two germline ends. CDR3 DNA: TGCAGCGTTGAACAGGCGGGGGTCTATGGCTACACCTTC. It yields the protein CSVEQAGVYGYTF.

The chain couples TRBV9 to TRBJ1-2; D gene uncertain. Trimming took 4 bases from V and 4 from J, leaving 11 bases between them. This CDR3 is 13 amino acids long. CDR1 is SGDLS, CDR2 YYNGEE, per germline. DNA of the CDR3: TGTGCCAGCAGCCCAGAGGGCTCCTATGGCTACACCTTC. Protein product: CASSPEGSYGYTF.

Details on this clone: Other DNA sequences within the sample encode an identical CDR3. The J gene is TRBJ2-5, the V gene TRBV11-2; TRBD1 agrees at 8 bases. The V gene end was trimmed by 5 bases and the J gene end by 2 bases; junction bases not matched to a gene: 4. The CDR3 runs to 14 residues. Germline V lookup: CDR1 SGHAT, CDR2 FQNNGV. The DNA of the CDR3 is TGTGCCAGCAGCCCACGGACAGGGCAAGAGACCCAGTACTTC. This encodes CASSPRTGQETQYF.

The chain combines TRBV5-1 with TRBJ1-2; 8 positions match TRBD1. V lost 4 bases to trimming and J lost 3 bases; unmatched junction nucleotides: 2. Germline lookup yields CDR1 SGHRS and CDR2 YFSETQ. The CDR3 consists of 13 residues. The CDR3: CASSQQGDYGYTF. CDR3 in DNA: TGCGCCAGCAGCCAACAGGGGGACTATGGCTACACCTTC.

The V gene is TRBV5-4, the J gene TRBJ1-1; no firm D call. Trimming took off 4 bases at V and 1 base at J, with 14 bases between the two ends. The germline V gene encodes CDR1 SGHNT and CDR2 YYREEE (reference sequence). CDR3 length: 15 residues. In DNA, the CDR3 is TGTGCCAGCAGCCCCCCGGGTGCTCAGAACACTGAAGCTTTCTTT. It encodes CASSPPGAQNTEAFF.

This clone has a single count. The V call is TRBV5-1, the J call TRBJ2-3; the match to TRBD2 covers 12 bases. There are 16 residues in the CDR3. With V trimmed by 3 bases and J by 4 bases, 6 bases remained unmatched. From germline, CDR1 is SGHRS and CDR2 YFSETQ. The CDR3 region is CASSSLAGGLADTQYF. In DNA, the CDR3 is TGCGCCAGCAGCTCCCTAGCGGGAGGGCTGGCAGATACGCAGTATTTT.